This T cell receptor beta chain stems from a study of blood T cell repertoires in COVID-19. Per the authors' pipeline: Quantification of nucleated cells was approximated via reference gene primer amplification. TCRdb's table, derived via immunoSEQ multiplex PCR, lists solely in-frame clones and lacks some. The V and J calls and clone size are taken from that table; D and trimming were inferred from the DNA. The data contain about 190,000 clones, roughly 80% of them singletons. This receptor was taken from a woman between 25 and 40 years old who had recovered from COVID-19. Specimen: PBMCs or T cells enriched from blood (not recorded which).

The CDR3 coding sequence is TGCGCCAGCAGCTGGACTGGGAGCACAGATACGCAGTATTTT. Protein: CASSWTGSTDTQYF. This chain connects TRBV5-1 to TRBJ2-3; a weak D match, TRBD2 (5 bases). CDR1 is SGHRS, CDR2 YFSETQ, per germline. The CDR3 has 14 amino acids. Trimming removed 3 bases from V and 0 bases from J, with 8 bases in between.